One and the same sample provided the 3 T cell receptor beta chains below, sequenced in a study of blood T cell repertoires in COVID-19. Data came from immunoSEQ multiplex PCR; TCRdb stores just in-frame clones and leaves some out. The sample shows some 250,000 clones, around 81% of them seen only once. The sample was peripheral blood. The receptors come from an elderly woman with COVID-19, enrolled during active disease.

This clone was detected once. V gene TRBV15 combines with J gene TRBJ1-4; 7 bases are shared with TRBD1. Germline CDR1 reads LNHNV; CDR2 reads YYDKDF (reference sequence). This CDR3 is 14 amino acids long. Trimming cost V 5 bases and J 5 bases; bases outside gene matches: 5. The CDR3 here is CATSRDRANEKLFF. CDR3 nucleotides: TGTGCCACCAGCCGGGACAGAGCAAATGAAAAACTGTTTTTT.

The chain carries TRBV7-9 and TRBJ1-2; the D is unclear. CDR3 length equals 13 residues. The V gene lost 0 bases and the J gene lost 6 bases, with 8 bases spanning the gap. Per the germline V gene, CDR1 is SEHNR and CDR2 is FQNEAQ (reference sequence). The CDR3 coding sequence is TGTGCCAGCAGCTTAGCAGATTCTAATGGCTACACCTTC. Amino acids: CASSLADSNGYTF.

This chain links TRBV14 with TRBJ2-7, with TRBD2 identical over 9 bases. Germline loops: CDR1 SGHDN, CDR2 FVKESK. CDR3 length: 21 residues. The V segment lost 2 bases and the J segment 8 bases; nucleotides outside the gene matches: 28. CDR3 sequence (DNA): TGTGCCAGCAGCCAAACCCTTGTGAGGGGTAGCGGGAGTTCCTCCATACGCAAGCAGTACTTC. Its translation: CASSQTLVRGSGSSSIRKQYF.